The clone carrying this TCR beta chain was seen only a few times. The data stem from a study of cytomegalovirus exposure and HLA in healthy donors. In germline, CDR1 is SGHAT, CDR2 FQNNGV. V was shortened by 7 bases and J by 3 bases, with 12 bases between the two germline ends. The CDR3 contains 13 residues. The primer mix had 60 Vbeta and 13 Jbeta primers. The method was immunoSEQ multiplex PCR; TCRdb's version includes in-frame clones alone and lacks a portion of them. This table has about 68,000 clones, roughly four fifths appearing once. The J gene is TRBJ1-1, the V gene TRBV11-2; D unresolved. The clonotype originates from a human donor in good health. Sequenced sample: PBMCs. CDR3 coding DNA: TGTGCCAGCAACACCCAGCGGGACACTGAAGCTTTCTTT. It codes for CASNTQRDTEAFF.